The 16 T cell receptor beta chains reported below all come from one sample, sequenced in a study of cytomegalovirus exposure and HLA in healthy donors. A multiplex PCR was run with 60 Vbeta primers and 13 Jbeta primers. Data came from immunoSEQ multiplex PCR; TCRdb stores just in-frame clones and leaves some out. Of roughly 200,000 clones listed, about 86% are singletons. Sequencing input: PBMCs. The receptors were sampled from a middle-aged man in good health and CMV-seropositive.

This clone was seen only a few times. In DNA, the CDR3 is TGTGCCAGCAGTTTTGGGGGCTTGGGCAATCAGCCCCAGCATTTT. The encoded protein is CASSFGGLGNQPQHF. The gene calls are TRBV6-1 and TRBJ1-5; TRBD1 is a possible D gene (6 bases). Trimming took off 5 bases at V and 2 bases at J, with 13 bases between the two ends. Per the germline V gene, CDR1 is MNHNS and CDR2 is SASEGT. This CDR3 contains 15 residues.

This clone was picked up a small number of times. In nucleotides, the CDR3 is TGTGCCAGCAGTGAACGGCGGTACTATGGCTACACCTTC. It is translated as CASSERRYYGYTF. The chain employs TRBV6-1 and TRBJ1-2, with D unclear. CDR1 is MNHNS, CDR2 SASEGT, per germline. This CDR3 region has 13 residues. V was clipped by 2 bases and J by 3 bases, with 7 bases between them.

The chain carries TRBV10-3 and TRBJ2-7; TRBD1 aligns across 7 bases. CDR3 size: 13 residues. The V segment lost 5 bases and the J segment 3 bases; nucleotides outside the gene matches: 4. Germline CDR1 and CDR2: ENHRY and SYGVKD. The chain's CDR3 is CAISRDSDYEQYF. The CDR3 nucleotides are TGTGCCATCAGTCGGGACAGTGACTACGAGCAGTACTTC.

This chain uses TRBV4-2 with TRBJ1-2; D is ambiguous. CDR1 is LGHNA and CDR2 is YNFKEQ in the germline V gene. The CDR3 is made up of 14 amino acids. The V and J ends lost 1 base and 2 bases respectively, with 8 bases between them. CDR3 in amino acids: CASSQVDGNYGYTF. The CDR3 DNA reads TGTGCCAGCAGCCAAGTCGACGGGAACTATGGCTACACCTTC.

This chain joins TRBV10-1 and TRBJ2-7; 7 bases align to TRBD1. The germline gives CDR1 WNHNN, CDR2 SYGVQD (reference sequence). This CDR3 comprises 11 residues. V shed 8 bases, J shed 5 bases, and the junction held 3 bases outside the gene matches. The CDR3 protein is CASRQGNEQYF. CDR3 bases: TGCGCCAGCCGACAGGGTAACGAGCAGTACTTC.

CDR3 bases: TGTGCCAGCAGTTTGGTACAGGGGGCGAACAATGAGCAGTTCTTC. Its translation: CASSLVQGANNEQFF. The chain combines TRBV6-5 with TRBJ2-1; 9 bases align to TRBD1. Germline CDR1 and CDR2: MNHEY and SVGAGI. This CDR3 is built from 15 residues. The junction had 6 bases not matched to a gene; V was cut back by 4 bases and J by 5 bases.

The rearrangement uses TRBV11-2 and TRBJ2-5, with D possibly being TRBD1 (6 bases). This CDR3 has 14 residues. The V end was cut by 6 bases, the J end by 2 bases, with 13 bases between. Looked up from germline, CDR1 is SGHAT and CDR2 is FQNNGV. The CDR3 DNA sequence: TGTGCCAGCAGGCTCGGGACATCACAAGAGACCCAGTACTTC. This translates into CASRLGTSQETQYF.

CDR3 DNA: TGTGCCAGCGGGAGGGGCCAACAAGAGACCCAGTACTTC. This translates into CASGRGQQETQYF. The chain has TRBV7-2 and TRBJ2-5; 7 nucleotides align to TRBD2. V lost 8 bases, J lost 2 bases, and 5 bases stayed unmatched. Germline V gene data show CDR1 as SGHTA and CDR2 as FQGNSA. The CDR3 is made up of 13 amino acids.

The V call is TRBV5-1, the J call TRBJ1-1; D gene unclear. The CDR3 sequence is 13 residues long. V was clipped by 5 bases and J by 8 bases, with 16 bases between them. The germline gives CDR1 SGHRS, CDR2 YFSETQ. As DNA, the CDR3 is TGCGCCAGCAGTTCAGTCGGGATTCCCGAAGCTTTCTTT. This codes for CASSSVGIPEAFF.

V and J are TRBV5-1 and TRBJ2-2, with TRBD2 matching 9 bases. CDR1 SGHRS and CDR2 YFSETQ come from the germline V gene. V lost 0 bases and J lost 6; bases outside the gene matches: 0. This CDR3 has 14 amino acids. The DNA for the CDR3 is TGCGCCAGCAGCTTGGGACTAGCGGCCGGGGAGCTGTTTTTT. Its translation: CASSLGLAAGELFF. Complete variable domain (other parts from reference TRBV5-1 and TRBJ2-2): KAGVTQTPRYLIKTRGQQVTLSCSPISGHRSVSWYQQTPGQGLQFLFEYFSETQRNKGNFPGRFSGRQFSNSRSEMNVSTLELGDSALYLCASSLGLAAGELFFGEGSRLTVL.

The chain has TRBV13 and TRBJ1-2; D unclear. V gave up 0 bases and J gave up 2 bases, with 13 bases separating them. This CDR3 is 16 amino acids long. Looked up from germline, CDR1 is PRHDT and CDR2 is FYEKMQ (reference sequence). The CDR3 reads CASSLGRLRKNYGYTF. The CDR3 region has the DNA TGTGCCAGCAGCTTAGGTCGCCTGAGAAAGAACTATGGCTACACCTTC.

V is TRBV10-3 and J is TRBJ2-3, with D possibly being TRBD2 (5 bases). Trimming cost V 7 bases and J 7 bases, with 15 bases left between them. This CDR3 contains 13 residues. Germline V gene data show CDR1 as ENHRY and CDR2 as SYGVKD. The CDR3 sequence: CAIKYSDSNTQYF. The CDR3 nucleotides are TGTGCCATCAAATACTCGGACTCCAATACGCAGTATTTT.

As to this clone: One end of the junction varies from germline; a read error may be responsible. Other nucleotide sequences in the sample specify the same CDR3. The CDR3 coding sequence is TGTGCCAGCATCCCGCTGTTGACTAGCACAGATACACAGTATTTT. This encodes CASIPLLTSTDTQYF. This chain connects TRBV7-9 to TRBJ2-3; 7 bases agree with TRBD2. The CDR3 covers 15 residues. In germline, CDR1 is SEHNR, CDR2 FQNEAQ (reference sequence).

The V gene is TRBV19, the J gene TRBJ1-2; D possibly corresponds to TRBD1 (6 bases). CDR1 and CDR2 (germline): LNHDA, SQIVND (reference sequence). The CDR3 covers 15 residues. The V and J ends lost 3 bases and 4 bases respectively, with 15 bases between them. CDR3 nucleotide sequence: TGTGCCAGTAGTATTAGAGCGGGGGCCCCCTATGGCTACACCTTC. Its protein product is CASSIRAGAPYGYTF.

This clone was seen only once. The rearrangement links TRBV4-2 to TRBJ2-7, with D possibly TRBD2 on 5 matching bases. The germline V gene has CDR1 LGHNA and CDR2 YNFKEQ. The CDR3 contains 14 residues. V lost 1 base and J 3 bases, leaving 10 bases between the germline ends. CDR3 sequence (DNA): TGTGCCAGCAGCCAAGCGGGGTCAGTCTACGAGCAGTACTTC. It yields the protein CASSQAGSVYEQYF.

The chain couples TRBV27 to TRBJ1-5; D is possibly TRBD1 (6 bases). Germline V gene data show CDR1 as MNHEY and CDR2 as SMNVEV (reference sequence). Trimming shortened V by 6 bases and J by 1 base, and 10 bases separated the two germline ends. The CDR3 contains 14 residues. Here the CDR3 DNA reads TGTGCCAGCAGACCCGACAGGAGCAATCAGCCCCAGCATTTT. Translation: CASRPDRSNQPQHF.